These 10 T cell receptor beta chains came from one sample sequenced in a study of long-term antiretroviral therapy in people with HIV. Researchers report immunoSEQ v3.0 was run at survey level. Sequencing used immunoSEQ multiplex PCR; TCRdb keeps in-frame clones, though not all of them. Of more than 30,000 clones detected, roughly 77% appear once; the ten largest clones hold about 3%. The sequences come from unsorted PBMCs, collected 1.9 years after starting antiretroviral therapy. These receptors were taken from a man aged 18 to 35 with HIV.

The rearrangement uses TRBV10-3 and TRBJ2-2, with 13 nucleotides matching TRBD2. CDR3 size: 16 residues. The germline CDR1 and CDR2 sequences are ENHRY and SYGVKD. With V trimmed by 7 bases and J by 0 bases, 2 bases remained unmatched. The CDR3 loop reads CAIKTSGGTNTGELFF. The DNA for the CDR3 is TGTGCCATCAAGACTAGCGGGGGGACGAACACCGGGGAGCTGTTTTTT.

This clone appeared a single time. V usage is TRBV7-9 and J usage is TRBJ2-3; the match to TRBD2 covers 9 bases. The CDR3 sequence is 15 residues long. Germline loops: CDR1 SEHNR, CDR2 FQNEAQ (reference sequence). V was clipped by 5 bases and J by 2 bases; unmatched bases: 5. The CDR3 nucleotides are TGTGCCAGCAGCCGGAGCGGGGGGACCACAGATACGCAGTATTTT. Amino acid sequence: CASSRSGGTTDTQYF.

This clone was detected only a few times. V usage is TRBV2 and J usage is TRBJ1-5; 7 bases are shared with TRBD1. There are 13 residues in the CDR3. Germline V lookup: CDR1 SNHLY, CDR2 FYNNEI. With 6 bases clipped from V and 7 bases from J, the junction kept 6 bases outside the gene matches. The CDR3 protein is CASRPTGNQPQHF. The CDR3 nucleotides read TGTGCCAGCAGACCGACAGGGAACCAGCCCCAGCATTTT.

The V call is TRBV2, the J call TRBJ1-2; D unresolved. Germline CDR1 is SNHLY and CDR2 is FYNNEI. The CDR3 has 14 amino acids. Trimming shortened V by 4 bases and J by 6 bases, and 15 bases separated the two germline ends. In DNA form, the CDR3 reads TGTGCCAGCAGTGCACCCCGGCGGACTAATGGCTACACCTTC. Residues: CASSAPRRTNGYTF.

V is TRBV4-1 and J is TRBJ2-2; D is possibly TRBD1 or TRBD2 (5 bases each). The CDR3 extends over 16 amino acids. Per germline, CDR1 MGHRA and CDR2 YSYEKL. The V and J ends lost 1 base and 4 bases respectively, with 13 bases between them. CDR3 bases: TGCGCCAGCAGCCAAGCTCATCCGGGACCCACCGGGGAGCTGTTTTTT. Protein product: CASSQAHPGPTGELFF.

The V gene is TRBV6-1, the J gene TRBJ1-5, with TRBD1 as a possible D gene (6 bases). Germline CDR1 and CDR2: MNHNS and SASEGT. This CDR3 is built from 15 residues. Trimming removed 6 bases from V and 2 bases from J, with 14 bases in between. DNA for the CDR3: TGTGCCAGCAGAAACAGGGTCTTGGGCAATCAGCCCCAGCATTTT. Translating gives CASRNRVLGNQPQHF.

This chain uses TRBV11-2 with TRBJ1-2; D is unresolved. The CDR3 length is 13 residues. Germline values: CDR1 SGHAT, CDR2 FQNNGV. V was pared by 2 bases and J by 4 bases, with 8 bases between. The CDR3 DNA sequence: TGTGCCAGCAGCTTAAACGGCGTCTATGGCTACACCTTC. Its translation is CASSLNGVYGYTF.

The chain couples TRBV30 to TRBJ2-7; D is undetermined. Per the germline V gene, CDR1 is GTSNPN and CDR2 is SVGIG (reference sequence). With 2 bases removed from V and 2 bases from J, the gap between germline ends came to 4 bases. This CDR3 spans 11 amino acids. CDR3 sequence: CAWSPAYEQYF. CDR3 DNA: TGTGCCTGGAGTCCGGCCTACGAGCAGTACTTC.

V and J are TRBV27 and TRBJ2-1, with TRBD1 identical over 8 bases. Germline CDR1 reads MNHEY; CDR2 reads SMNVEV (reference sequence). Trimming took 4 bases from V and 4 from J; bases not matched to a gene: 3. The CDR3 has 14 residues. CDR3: CASSSGTGYNEQFF. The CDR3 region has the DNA TGTGCCAGCAGTTCCGGGACAGGATACAATGAGCAGTTCTTC.

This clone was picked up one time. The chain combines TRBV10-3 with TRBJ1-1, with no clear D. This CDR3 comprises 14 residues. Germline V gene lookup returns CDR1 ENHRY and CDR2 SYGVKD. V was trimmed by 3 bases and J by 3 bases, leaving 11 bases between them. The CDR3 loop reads CAISEKARDTEAFF. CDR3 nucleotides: TGTGCCATCAGTGAAAAGGCTCGGGACACTGAAGCTTTCTTT.